This T cell receptor beta chain was captured in a study of blood T cell repertoires in COVID-19. In the study overall: COVID-19 samples, acute and convalescent, were from the United States, Italy and Spain. Sample material is recorded as cDNA or gDNA derived from T cells, B-cell-depleted T cells, or PBMCs.

Germline V gene lookup returns CDR1 MDHEN and CDR2 SYDVKM. After removal of 5 bases from V and 2 bases from J, the junction contained 11 bases not matched to a gene. The CDR3 is 16 amino acids. The authors' processing: Scientists estimated how many nucleated cells there were by amplifying reference gene primers. The protocol was immunoSEQ multiplex PCR, while the TCRdb copy is restricted to in-frame clones and leaves out a portion. V and J calls and clone size come straight from that table; D and trimming were deduced from the DNA. The profile shows approximately 46,000 clones, roughly nine tenths of them singletons.

The TCR originated in a man aged 65 to 85 with active COVID-19. The sample was peripheral blood. The chain recombines TRBV28 with TRBJ1-1, with TRBD1 identical over 7 bases. The CDR3 region has the DNA TGTGCCAGCAGTATCGGGACAGCCGGGAGTAACACTGAAGCTTTCTTT. This codes for CASSIGTAGSNTEAFF. The full variable domain, completed using reference TRBV28 and TRBJ1-1, is DVKVTQSSRYLVKRTGEKVFLECVQDMDHENMFWYRQDPGLGLRLIYFSYDVKMKEKGDIPEGYSVSREKKERFSLILESASTNQTSMYLCASSIGTAGSNTEAFFGQGTRLTVV.